This T cell receptor beta chain was found in a study of cytomegalovirus exposure and HLA in healthy donors (dated by TCRdb to about 2017). For the study in its entirety: According to a later analysis, one platform produced both the roughly 120 validation repertoires and the approximately 600 repertoires of the first cohort. The study aimed to test whether cataloging public T cell receptors could reveal signatures of past pathogen exposure. Besides the first cohort of around 670 subjects, a separate validation cohort made up of 120 different subjects was used. The study combined high-throughput TCR immunosequencing, statistical association of individual TCRs with disease status, and machine learning to predict cytomegalovirus infection status. The full study reports these points: The authors suggested that the approach could potentially be extended to other disease states and immunological phenotypes. A total of roughly 160 TCR beta chains were listed by the study as associated with cytomegalovirus. The classifier was reported to diagnose cytomegalovirus status with high specificity and sensitivity in both the original and validation cohorts. A later analysis had no HLA typing for the validation cohort, so co-occurrence there was scored across all 130 or so repertoires. In a later analysis, TCRs clustered in the first cohort were found to also tend to co-occur in the roughly 120 validation repertoires, with approximately 95% of cluster scores above 0. Across donors, most TCR sequences were observed very rarely, whereas some public TCRs were present in many individuals. A few of the identified cytomegalovirus-associated TCR beta chains were confirmed in vitro to be specific for cytomegalovirus antigens.

Worth noting for this clone: Its antigen specificity is not known. Base qualities were left out, and no much larger clone turns up one base away.

Separate from the approximately 700-subject first cohort, the validation cohort of about 110 subjects was the group to which the donors belonged. The junction shows trimming of 2 bases on V and 7 bases on J, plus 18 bases between the germline ends. The germline V gene (reference sequence) gives CDR1 as SGHNT and CDR2 as YYREEE. From the cysteine up to the phenylalanine, the CDR3 has a length of 15 residues. Kept here is only the CDR3 DNA, which spans 45 bases and is read in frame from base 1. Preparation of the library involved the immunoSEQ multiplex PCR assay. The paper's data handling went like this. A statistical classification framework was built for diagnosing cytomegalovirus status from the catalog of TCR beta chain sequences. TCRdb re-hosts the immuneACCESS table, in-frame sequences only. Its copies lack some clones; in the studies checked, an unresolved V gene accounts for under half of them, and the cause for the rest is not known. V and J calls and clone size are as listed in that table; D and trimming were resolved from the DNA. In all, the sample holds about 160,000 clones, and about 90% of those were seen once. The leading ten clones occupy around 3.8% of the sample.

This chain is built from TRBV5-4 and TRBJ1-2, and possibly TRBD1, on 5 matching bases. The TCR was taken from a man in his late teens or twenties in good health and CMV-seropositive. Material for sequencing was PBMCs. The sequence in DNA is TGTGCCAGCAGCTTAAGGGCAGGGACTTATGTTGGCTACACCTTC. Its protein is CASSLRAGTYVGYTF.